A selection of T cell receptor beta chains follows, all from one sample in a study of naive CD8 T cells in extremely preterm neonates. Clones were sequenced by immunoSEQ multiplex PCR, and TCRdb holds only the in-frame ones, with some missing. The table includes several thousand clones, just under 98% detected once. The sample was naive CD8+ T cells from blood. These receptors came from a human donor in good health. Each CDR3 is given with its conserved first and last residue. A D gene is named only where the DNA matches it firmly. The size of a clone is reported for some rows only, either as once, few or many, or as a class for expanded clones.

abundance,j_gene,v_gene,d_gene,CDR3nt,CDR3aa
NA,TRBJ1-1,TRBV6-5,NA,TGTGCCAGCAGTTACCGGGTCAGCTTGAACACTGAAGCTTTCTTT,CASSYRVSLNTEAFF
once,TRBJ2-1,TRBV7-6,NA,TGTGCCAGCAGTAGCGAGGGCAATGAGCAGTTCTTC,CASSSEGNEQFF
NA,TRBJ2-7,TRBV6-5,TRBD2,TGTGCCAGCAGGACGACTAGCGGGAGTCTCGACGAGCAGTACTTC,CASRTTSGSLDEQYF
NA,TRBJ2-3,TRBV7-9,NA,TGTGCCAGCGCCACTGGGCGGGACAGCACAGATACGCAGTATTTT,CASATGRDSTDTQYF
NA,TRBJ2-3,TRBV11-3,NA,TGTGCCAGCAGCTTAAGGGGGGAGGGCTCGGGTTATTTT,CASSLRGEGSGYF
NA,TRBJ2-1,TRBV9,TRBD2,TGTGCCAGCAGCGCCACCGGGACTAGCCGCGATGAGCAGTTCTTC,CASSATGTSRDEQFF
NA,TRBJ2-7,TRBV30,NA,TGTGCCTGTATGAGGAGTTCCTACGAGCAGTACTTC,CACMRSSYEQYF
NA,TRBJ2-1,TRBV5-1,TRBD2,TGCGCCAGCAGCTTAGCGGGAGGCTTTATCAACAATGAGCAGTTCTTC,CASSLAGGFINNEQFF
NA,TRBJ2-4,TRBV7-3,TRBD1,TGTGCCAGCAGCTTAACAGGGGGCGGTGGGGCCAAAAACATTCAGTACTTC,CASSLTGGGGAKNIQYF
NA,TRBJ2-1,TRBV7-9,TRBD2,TGTGCCAGCAGGACCGGGACTAGCGGGACCTGGGGGAATGAGCAGTTCTTC,CASRTGTSGTWGNEQFF
NA,TRBJ2-2,TRBV4-1,NA,TGCGCCAGCAGCCGAGGGACCGGGGAGCTGTTTTTT,CASSRGTGELFF
NA,TRBJ2-6,TRBV9,TRBD1,TGTGCCAGCAGCGTTTGGACAGGGGGCGAGGTTGGGGCCAACGTCCTGACTTTC,CASSVWTGGEVGANVLTF
NA,TRBJ1-3,TRBV15,NA,TGTGCCACCAGCCGTGGGAGGGGCTCTGGAAACACCATATATTTT,CATSRGRGSGNTIYF
NA,TRBJ2-5,TRBV11-2,TRBD1,TGTGCCAGCACCGAAACCGGGACAGGCCAAGATACCCAGTACTTC,CASTETGTGQDTQYF
NA,TRBJ2-3,TRBV11-2,NA,TGTGCCAGCAGCTTAAGTTTCCGCGACAGGCCACCGGATACGCAGTATTTT,CASSLSFRDRPPDTQYF
NA,TRBJ2-3,TRBV10-3,NA,TGTGCCACCGGGAGGGACAGGGATTCAGATACGCAGTATTTT,CATGRDRDSDTQYF
NA,TRBJ2-7,TRBV19,NA,TGTGCCAGTACACAGGGTGGGTCCTACGAGCAGTACTTC,CASTQGGSYEQYF
NA,TRBJ2-3,TRBV27,NA,TGTGCCAGCAGTTTTAACACAGATACGCAGTATTTT,CASSFNTDTQYF
NA,TRBJ1-4,TRBV27,TRBD1,TGTGCCAGCAGCCGGAGAGTTGGACAGGGGGCATACGAAAAACTGTTTTTT,CASSRRVGQGAYEKLFF
NA,TRBJ2-2,TRBV27,NA,TGTGCCAGCAGCTACAGGGATTATCACACCGGGGAGCTGTTTTTT,CASSYRDYHTGELFF
few,TRBJ2-1,TRBV7-6,TRBD2,TGTGCCAGCAGTCTAGCGGGAGGAGGTAATGAGCAGTTCTTC,CASSLAGGGNEQFF
NA,TRBJ2-2,TRBV7-9,TRBD2,TGTGCCAGCAGCTCCGGGACTAGCGGGAGGGTTGACACCGGGGAGCTGTTTTTT,CASSSGTSGRVDTGELFF
NA,TRBJ2-7,TRBV5-6,NA,TGTGCCAGCAGCTGGGCCACCTCCTACGAGCAGTACTTC,CASSWATSYEQYF
NA,TRBJ2-7,TRBV5-1,TRBD2,TGCGCCAGCAGCTCGGGGGGCCAGCGGGGGATATACGAGCAGTACTTC,CASSSGGQRGIYEQYF
NA,TRBJ2-7,TRBV27,TRBD1,TGTGCCAGCAGTTTATCGTATGGAGACAGGGACCCCTACGAGCAGTACTTC,CASSLSYGDRDPYEQYF
NA,TRBJ2-1,TRBV9,NA,TGTGCCAGCAGTGGCGGGACCAGGGGGATTGAGCAGTTCTTC,CASSGGTRGIEQFF